This TCR beta chain appears in the sequencing data of a study of T cells in narcolepsy. The repertoire was sequenced with immunoSEQ multiplex PCR; TCRdb's copy has only in-frame clones and lacks some. The table includes under 40,000 clones, about 80% detected once. V was trimmed by 4 bases and J by 3 bases, leaving 7 bases between them. The CDR3 is 13 residues long. Per the germline V gene, CDR1 is MNHEY and CDR2 is SMNVEV (reference sequence). Sequencing was carried out using CD45RA- memory CD4+ T cells from PBMCs. The clonotype comes from a human donor with narcolepsy. The V and J genes are TRBV27 and TRBJ1-5; no definite D call. The CDR3 sequence is CASSSALNQPQHF. The CDR3 DNA is TGTGCCAGCAGTTCCGCCCTCAATCAGCCCCAGCATTTT.